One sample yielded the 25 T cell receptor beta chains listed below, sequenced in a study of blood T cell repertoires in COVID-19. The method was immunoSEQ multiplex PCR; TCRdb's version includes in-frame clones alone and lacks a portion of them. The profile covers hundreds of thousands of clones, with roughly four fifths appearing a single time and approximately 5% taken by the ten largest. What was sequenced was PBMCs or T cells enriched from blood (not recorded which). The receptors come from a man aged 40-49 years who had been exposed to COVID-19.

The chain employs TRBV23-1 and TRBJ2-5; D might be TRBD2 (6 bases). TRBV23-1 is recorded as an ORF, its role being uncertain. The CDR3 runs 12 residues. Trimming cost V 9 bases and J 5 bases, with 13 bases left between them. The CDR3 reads CARAAGRETQYF. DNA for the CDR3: TGCGCCAGGGCCGCGGGGCGGGAGACCCAGTACTTC.

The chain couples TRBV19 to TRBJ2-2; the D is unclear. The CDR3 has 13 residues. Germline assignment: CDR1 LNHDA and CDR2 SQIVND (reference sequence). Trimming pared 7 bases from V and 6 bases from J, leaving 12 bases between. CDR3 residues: CASTKYRAGELFF. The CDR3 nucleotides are TGTGCCAGTACCAAATACCGGGCCGGGGAGCTGTTTTTT.

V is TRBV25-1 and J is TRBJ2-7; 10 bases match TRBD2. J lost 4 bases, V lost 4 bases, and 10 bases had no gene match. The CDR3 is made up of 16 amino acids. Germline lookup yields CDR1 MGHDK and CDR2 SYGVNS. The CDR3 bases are TGTGCCAGCAGTGCTTCGCTAGCGGGAGATCCATACGAGCAGTACTTC. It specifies CASSASLAGDPYEQYF.

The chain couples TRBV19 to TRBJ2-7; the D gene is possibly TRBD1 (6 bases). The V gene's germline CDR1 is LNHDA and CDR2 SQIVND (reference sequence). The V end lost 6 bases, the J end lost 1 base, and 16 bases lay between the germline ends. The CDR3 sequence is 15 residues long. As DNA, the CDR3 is TGTGCCAGTAGCCCTAGACAGGCGCGGTCCTACGAGCAGTACTTC. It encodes CASSPRQARSYEQYF.

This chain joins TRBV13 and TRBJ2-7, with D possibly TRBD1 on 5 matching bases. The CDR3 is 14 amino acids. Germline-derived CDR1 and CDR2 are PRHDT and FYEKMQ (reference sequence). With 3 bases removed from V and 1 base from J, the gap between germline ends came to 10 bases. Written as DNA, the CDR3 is TGTGCCAGCAGCTTGGGTCGGACATCCTACGAGCAGTACTTC. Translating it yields CASSLGRTSYEQYF.

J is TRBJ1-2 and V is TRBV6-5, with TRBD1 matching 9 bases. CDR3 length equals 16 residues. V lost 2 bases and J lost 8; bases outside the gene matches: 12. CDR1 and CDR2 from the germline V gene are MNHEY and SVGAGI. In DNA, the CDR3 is TGTGCCAGCAGTTACCCCCCCGGGACAGGGAGGTTCGGCTACACCTTC. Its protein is CASSYPPGTGRFGYTF.

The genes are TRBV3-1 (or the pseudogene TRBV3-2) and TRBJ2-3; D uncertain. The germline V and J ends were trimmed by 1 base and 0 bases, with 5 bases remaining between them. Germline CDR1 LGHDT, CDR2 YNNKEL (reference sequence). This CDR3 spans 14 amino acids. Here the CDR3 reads CASSQVLSTDTQYF. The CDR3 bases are TGTGCCAGCAGCCAAGTCCTAAGCACAGATACGCAGTATTTT.

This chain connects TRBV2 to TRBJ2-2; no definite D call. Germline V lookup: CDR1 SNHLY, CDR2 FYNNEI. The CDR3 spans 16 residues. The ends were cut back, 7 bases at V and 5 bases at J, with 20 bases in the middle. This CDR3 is CASNAPQALGTGELFF. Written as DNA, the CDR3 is TGTGCCAGCAACGCCCCCCAAGCCCTCGGGACCGGGGAGCTGTTTTTT.

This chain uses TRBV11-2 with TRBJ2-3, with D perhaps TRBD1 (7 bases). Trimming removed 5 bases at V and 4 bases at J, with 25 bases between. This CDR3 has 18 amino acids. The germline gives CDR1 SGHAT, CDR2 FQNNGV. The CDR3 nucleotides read TGTGCCAGCAGCAGAGGGTGGGACTCGACAGGGTTGGCAGATACGCAGTATTTT. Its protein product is CASSRGWDSTGLADTQYF.

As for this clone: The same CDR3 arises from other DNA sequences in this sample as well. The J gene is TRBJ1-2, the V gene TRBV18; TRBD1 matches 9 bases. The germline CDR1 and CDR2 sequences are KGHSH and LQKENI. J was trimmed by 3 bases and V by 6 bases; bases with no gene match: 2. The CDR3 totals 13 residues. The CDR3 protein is CASSRQGDYGYTF. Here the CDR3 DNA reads TGTGCCAGCTCCCGACAGGGGGACTATGGCTACACCTTC.

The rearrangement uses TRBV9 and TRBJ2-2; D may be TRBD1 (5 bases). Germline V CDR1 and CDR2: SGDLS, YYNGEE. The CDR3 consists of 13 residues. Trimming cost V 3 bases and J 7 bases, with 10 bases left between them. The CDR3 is CASSAQVGGELFF. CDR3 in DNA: TGTGCCAGCAGCGCACAGGTGGGCGGGGAGCTGTTTTTT.

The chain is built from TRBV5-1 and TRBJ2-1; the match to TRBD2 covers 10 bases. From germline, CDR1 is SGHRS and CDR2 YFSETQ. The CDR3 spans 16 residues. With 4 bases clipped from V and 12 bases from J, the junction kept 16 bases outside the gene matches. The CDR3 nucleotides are TGCGCCAGCAGCCGAACTAGCGGGGATATGGACGGGTGGCAGTTCTTC. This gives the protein CASSRTSGDMDGWQFF.

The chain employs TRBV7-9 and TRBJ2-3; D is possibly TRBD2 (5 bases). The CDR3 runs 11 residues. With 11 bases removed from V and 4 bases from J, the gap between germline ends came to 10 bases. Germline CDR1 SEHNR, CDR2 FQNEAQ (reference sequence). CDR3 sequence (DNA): TGTGCCGTAGGAGGTCCAGATACGCAGTATTTT. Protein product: CAVGGPDTQYF. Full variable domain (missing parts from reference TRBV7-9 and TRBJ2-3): DTGVSQNPRHKITKRGQNVTFRCDPISEHNRLYWYRQTLGQGPEFLTYFQNEAQLEKSRLLSDRFSAERPKGSFSTLEIQRTEQGDSAMYLCAVGGPDTQYFGPGTRLTVL.

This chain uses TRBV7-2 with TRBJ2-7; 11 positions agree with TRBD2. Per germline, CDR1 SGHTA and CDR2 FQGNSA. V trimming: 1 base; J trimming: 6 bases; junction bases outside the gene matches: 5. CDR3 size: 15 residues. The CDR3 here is CASSLVPSGRSEQYF. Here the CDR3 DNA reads TGTGCCAGCAGCTTAGTTCCTAGCGGGAGGTCCGAGCAGTACTTC.

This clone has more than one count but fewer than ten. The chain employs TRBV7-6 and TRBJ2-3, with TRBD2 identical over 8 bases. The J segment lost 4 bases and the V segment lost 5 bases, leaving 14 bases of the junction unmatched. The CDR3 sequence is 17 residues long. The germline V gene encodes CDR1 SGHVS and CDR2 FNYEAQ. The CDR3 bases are TGTGCCAGCAGCCCCACCCTAAGCGGGAGCTGGCCAGATACGCAGTATTTT. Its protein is CASSPTLSGSWPDTQYF.

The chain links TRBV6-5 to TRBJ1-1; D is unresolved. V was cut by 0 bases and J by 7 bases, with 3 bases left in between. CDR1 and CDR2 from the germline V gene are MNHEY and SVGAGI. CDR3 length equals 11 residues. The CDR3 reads CASSYSGEAFF. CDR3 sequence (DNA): TGTGCCAGCAGTTACTCCGGTGAAGCTTTCTTT.

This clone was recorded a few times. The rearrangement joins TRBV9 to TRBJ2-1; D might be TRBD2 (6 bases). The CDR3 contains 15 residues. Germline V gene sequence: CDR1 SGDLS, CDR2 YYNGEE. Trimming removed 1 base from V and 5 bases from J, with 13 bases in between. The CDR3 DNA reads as TGTGCCAGCAGCGTAAAGTCGGAGGGAAACAATGAGCAGTTCTTC. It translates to CASSVKSEGNNEQFF.

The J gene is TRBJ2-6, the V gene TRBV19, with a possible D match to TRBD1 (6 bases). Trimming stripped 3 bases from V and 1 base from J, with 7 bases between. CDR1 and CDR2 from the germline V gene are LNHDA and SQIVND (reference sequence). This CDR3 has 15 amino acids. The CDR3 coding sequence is TGTGCCAGTAGTATTCAGGGGTCTGGGGCCAACGTCCTGACTTTC. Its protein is CASSIQGSGANVLTF. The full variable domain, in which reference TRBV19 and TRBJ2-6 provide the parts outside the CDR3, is DGGITQSPKYLFRKEGQNVTLSCEQNLNHDAMYWYRQDPGQGLRLIYYSQIVNDFQKGDIAEGYSVSREKKESFPLTVTSAQKNPTAFYLCASSIQGSGANVLTFGAGSRLTVL.

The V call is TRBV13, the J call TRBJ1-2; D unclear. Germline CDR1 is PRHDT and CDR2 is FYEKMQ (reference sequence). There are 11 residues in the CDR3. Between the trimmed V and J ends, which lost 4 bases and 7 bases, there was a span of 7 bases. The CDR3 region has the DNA TGTGCCAGCAGCTCCAATGTTGGCTACACCTTC. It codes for CASSSNVGYTF.

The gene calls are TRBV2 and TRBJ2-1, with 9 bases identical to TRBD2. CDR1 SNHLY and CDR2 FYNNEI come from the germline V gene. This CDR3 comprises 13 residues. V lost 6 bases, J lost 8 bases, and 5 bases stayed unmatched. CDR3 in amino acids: CASRGTSPHEQFF. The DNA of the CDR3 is TGTGCCAGCAGGGGGACTAGCCCCCATGAGCAGTTCTTC.

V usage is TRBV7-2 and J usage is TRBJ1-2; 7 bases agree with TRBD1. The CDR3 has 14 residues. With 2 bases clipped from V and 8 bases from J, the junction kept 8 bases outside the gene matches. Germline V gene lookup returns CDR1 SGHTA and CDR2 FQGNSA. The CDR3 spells CASSLMGDRVGYTF. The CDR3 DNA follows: TGTGCCAGCAGCTTAATGGGTGACAGGGTGGGCTACACCTTC.

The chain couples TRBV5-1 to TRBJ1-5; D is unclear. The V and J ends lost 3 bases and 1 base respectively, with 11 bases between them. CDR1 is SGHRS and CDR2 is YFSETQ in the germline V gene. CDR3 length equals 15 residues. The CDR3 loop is CASSSTPESNQPQHF. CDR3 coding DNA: TGCGCCAGCAGCTCCACTCCGGAGAGCAATCAGCCCCAGCATTTT.

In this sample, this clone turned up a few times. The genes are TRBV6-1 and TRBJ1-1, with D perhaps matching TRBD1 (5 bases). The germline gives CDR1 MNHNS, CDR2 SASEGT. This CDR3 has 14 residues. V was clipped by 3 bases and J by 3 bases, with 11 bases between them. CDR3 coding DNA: TGTGCCAGCAGTGAGCCAGGGAGGGACACTGAAGCTTTCTTT. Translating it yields CASSEPGRDTEAFF.

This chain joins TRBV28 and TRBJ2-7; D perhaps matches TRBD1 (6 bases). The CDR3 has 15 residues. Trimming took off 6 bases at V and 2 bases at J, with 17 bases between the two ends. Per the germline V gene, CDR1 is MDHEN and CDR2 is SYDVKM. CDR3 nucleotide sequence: TGTGCCAGCAGGCGAGATGGGACACCAGCCTACGAGCAGTACTTC. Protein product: CASRRDGTPAYEQYF.

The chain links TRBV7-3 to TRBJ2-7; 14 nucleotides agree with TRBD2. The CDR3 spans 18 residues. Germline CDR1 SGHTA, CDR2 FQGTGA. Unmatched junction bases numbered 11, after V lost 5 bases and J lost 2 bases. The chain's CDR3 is CASSTSGTSGSLPYEQYF. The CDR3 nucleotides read TGTGCCAGCAGCACTTCCGGGACTAGCGGGAGTCTCCCCTACGAGCAGTACTTC.